One and the same sample provided the 5 T cell receptor beta chains below, sequenced in a study of TIL therapy for anti-PD-1-resistant metastatic lung cancer. Time point described: pre-treatment sample, taken before nivolumab and TIL therapy. Most excised metastases sampled were pleural nodules or supraclavicular lymph nodes. The immunoSEQ assay was v3. The data were produced by immunoSEQ multiplex PCR, yet TCRdb's version contains in-frame clones alone and is incomplete. The table includes tens of thousands of clones, roughly 63% detected once. The material sequenced was tumor tissue, taken at baseline. The receptors here all came from a woman aged 30 to 85 with non-small cell lung cancer.

The chain joins TRBV11-2 to TRBJ2-7, with 11 nucleotides matching TRBD2. This CDR3 is 16 amino acids long. V was pared by 4 bases and J by 3 bases, with 8 bases of the junction left unmatched. Germline loops: CDR1 SGHAT, CDR2 FQNNGV. CDR3 in amino acids: CASSSILAGGGYEQYF. The CDR3 region has the DNA TGTGCCAGCAGCTCGATTCTAGCGGGAGGAGGCTACGAGCAGTACTTC. The full variable domain, with the rest looked up from reference TRBV11-2 and TRBJ2-7, is EAGVAQSPRYKIIEKRQSVAFWCNPISGHATLYWYQQILGQGPKLLIQFQNNGVVDDSQLPKDRFSAERLKGVDSTLKIQPAKLEDSAVYLCASSSILAGGGYEQYFGPGTRLTVT.

The chain combines TRBV9 with TRBJ1-4; 9 bases match TRBD1. The ends lost 3 bases at V and 8 bases at J; junction bases unmatched: 2. The CDR3 contains 13 residues. Germline CDR1 and CDR2: SGDLS and YYNGEE. In nucleotides, the CDR3 is TGTGCCAGCAGCGCCGGGACAGGGGAAAAACTGTTTTTT. As protein: CASSAGTGEKLFF. Supplemented by reference TRBV9 and TRBJ1-4, the full variable domain reads DSGVTQTPKHLITATGQRVTLRCSPRSGDLSVYWYQQSLDQGLQFLIQYYNGEERAKGNILERFSAQQFPDLHSELNLSSLELGDSALYFCASSAGTGEKLFFGSGTQLSVL.

This clone was counted between two and nine times. The chain combines TRBV2 with TRBJ2-7; tentatively, D is TRBD2 (7 bases). This CDR3 spans 12 amino acids. Trimming cost V 8 bases and J 2 bases, with 10 bases left between them. The V gene's germline CDR1 is SNHLY and CDR2 FYNNEI. The CDR3 DNA reads as TGTGCCAGCCGGGGGGCGGCCTACGAGCAGTACTTC. Protein sequence: CASRGAAYEQYF. Variable domain in full (rest from reference TRBV2 and TRBJ2-7): EPEVTQTPSHQVTQMGQEVILRCVPISNHLYFYWYRQILGQKVEFLVSFYNNEISEKSEIFDDQFSVERPDGSNFTLKIRSTKLEDSAMYFCASRGAAYEQYFGPGTRLTVT.

Written as DNA, the CDR3 is TGTGCCAGCAGTCAAGGGGCCGGGGCCAACGTCCTGACTTTC. Its protein product is CASSQGAGANVLTF. V usage is TRBV6-6 and J usage is TRBJ2-6; a weak D match, TRBD1 (5 bases). The germline V gene has CDR1 MNHNY and CDR2 SVGAGI (reference sequence). The germline V and J ends were trimmed by 5 bases and 4 bases, with 9 bases remaining between them. The CDR3 spans 14 residues.

The chain uses TRBV4-2 and TRBJ1-1; D might be TRBD1 (5 bases). The CDR3 runs to 16 residues. V shed 2 bases and J shed 1 base, with 14 bases lying between them. Germline V gives CDR1 LGHNA, CDR2 YNFKEQ. The CDR3 sequence: CASSQSLGRANTEAFF. Written as DNA, the CDR3 is TGTGCCAGCAGCCAATCCCTGGGACGGGCGAACACTGAAGCTTTCTTT.